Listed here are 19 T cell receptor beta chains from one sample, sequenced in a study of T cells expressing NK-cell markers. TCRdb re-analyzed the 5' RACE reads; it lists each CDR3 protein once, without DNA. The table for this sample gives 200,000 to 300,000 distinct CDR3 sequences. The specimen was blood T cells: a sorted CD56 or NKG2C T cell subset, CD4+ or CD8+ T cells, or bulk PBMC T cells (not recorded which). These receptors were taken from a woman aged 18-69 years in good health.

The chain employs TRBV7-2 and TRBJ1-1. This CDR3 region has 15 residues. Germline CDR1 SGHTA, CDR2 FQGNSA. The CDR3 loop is CASTVTRVMNTEAFF.

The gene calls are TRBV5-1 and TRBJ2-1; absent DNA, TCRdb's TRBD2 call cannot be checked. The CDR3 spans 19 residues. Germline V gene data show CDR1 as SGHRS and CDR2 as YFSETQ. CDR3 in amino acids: CASSVWSVAGASSYNEQFF.

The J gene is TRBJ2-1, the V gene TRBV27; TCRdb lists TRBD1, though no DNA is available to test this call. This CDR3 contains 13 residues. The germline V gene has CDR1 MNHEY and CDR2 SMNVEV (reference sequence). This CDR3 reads CASSQSGEDEQFF.

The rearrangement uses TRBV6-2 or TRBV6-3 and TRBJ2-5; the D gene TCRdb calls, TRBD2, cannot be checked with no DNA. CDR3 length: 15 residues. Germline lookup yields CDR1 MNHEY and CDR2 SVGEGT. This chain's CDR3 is CASSYGGPRQETQYF.

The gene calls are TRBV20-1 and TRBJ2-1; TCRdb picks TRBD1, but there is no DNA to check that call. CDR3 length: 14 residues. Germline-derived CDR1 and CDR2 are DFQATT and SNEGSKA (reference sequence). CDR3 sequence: CSARGAFRGNEQFF.

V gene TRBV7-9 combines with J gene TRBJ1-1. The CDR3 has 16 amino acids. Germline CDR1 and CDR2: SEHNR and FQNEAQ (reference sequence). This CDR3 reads CASIKNQGPVNTEAFF.

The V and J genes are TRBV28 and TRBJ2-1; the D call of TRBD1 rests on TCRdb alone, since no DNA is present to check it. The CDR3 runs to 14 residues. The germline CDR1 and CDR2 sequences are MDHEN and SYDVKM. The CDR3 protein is CASRTVLQGDEQFF.

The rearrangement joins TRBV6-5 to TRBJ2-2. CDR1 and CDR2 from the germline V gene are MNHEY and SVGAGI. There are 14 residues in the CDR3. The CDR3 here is CASSYDWQTGELFF.

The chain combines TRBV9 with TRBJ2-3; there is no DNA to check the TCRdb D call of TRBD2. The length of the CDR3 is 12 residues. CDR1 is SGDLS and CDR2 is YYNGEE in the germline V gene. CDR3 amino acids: CASSRAGDTQYF.

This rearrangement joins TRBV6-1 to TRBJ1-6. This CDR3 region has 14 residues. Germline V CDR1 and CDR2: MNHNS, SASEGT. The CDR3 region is CASRMEKLNSPLHF.

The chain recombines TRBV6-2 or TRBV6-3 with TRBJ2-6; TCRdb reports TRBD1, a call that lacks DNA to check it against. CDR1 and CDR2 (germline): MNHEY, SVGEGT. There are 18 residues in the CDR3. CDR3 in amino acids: CASRKSSGTGSGANVLTF.

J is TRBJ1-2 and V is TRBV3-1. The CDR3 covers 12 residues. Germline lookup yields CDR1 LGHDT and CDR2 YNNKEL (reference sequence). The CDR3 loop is CASSPLGGSYTF.

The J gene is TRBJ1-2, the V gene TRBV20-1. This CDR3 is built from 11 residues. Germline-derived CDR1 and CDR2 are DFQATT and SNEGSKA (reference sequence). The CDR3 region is CSARDPGLYTF.

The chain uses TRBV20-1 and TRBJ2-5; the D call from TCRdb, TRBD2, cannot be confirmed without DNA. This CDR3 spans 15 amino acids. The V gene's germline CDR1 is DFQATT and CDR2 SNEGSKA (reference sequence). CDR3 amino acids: CSAFSRLRYQETQYF.

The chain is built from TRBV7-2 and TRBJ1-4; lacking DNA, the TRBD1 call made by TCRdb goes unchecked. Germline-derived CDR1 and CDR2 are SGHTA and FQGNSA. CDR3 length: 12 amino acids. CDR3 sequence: CASSSSTGKLFF.

This CDR3 is CASSLGQGAVNSYNEQFF. The chain uses TRBV5-5 and TRBJ2-1; TCRdb's assignment of TRBD1 cannot be checked, as there is no DNA. This CDR3 is built from 18 residues. Looked up from germline, CDR1 is SGHKS and CDR2 is YYEKEE (reference sequence).

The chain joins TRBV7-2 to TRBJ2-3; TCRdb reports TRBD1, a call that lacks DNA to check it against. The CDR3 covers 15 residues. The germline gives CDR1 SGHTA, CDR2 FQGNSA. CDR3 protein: CASSLGGKVTDTQYF.

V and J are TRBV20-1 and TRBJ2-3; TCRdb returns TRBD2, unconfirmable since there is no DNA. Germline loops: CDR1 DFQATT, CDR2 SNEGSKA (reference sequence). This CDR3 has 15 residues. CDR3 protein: CSARASGGSTDTQYF.

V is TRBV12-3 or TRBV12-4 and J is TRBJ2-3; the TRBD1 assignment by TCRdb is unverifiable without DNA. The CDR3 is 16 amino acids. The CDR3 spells CASSPRTPRGTDTQYF.